This TCR beta chain was found in a study of CD8+ T cells in alopecia areata. The germline CDR1 and CDR2 sequences are MNHNS and SASEGT. The CDR3 contains 12 residues. Treatment indicated: oral pan-JAK inhibitor, 5-10 mg twice daily. Collected material from alopecia areata patients comprised lesional scalp punch biopsies and peripheral blood. Only a few counts were recorded for this clone. Its antigen remains unknown. A read error may produce the germline difference seen at one junction end. Findings and limits, study-wide: Affected lesional scalp, above all in alopecia totalis/universalis, was more clonal than normal scalp.

Reverse transcribed after extraction, RNA yielded cDNA as the sequencing template. Only in-frame clones appear in the TCRdb table, and some are missing; sequencing was by immunoSEQ multiplex PCR. The sample shows under 200,000 clones, 55% to 75% of them seen only once. This clonotype was obtained from a human donor with alopecia areata. The chain joins TRBV6-1 to TRBJ2-4, with 13 nucleotides matching TRBD2. The sequenced sample was CD4+ T cells sorted from blood, obtained at week 4, from a patient treated with tofacitinib. CDR3 residues: CASSESRTSGSF. DNA for the CDR3: TGTGCCAGCAGTGAATCCCGGACTAGCGGGAGCTTC.